These 18 T cell receptor beta chains originate from one sample sequenced in a study of tumor-infiltrating lymphocytes in primary liver carcinoma. Production of TCR beta cDNA used roughly 480 ng total RNA together with a constant-region primer. Slightly modified ARM-PCR with three nested multiplex PCR rounds yielded TCR beta libraries. Amplification in the first two PCR rounds was performed using TRBV1-TRBV30 forward primers and a C-beta reverse primer for 10 cycles each. TCRdb processed the multiplex PCR reads anew with MiXCR; each CDR3 protein has one entry. The sample comprises fewer than 250,000 distinct CDR3 sequences, roughly 61% of which are singletons, and approximately 7% rests with the top ten. The authors took blood RNA from unsorted whole blood and also extracted germline DNA. What was sequenced was peripheral blood. These receptors were obtained from a woman in her fifties or sixties with primary liver carcinoma and hepatitis B virus infection.

With respect to this clonotype: A read error may explain this, as a much larger clone is one base away. The V call is TRBV6-2 or TRBV6-3, the J call TRBJ2-1; D remains unclear. Trimming stripped 7 bases from V and 5 bases from J, with 6 bases between. CDR1 and CDR2 (germline): MNHEY, SVGEGT. This CDR3 contains 11 residues. The chain's CDR3 is CASNRNNEQFF. As DNA, the CDR3 is TGTGCCAGCAACCGCAACAATGAGCAGTTCTTC.

Comments on this clonotype: The conserved phenylalanine or tryptophan normally closing the CDR3 is absent here, so this likely arose from a read error. The V call is TRBV11-3, the J call TRBJ1-2; D is unclear. Germline V gene sequence: CDR1 SGHNT, CDR2 YENEEA. The CDR3 contains 13 residues. CDR3 sequence: CAISLDTNYGYTL. CDR3 nucleotides: TGTGCCATCAGCTTAGACACTAACTATGGCTACACCCTC.

A note on this clonotype: The junction shows a germline mismatch at one end, possibly a read error. The chain has TRBV10-2 and TRBJ2-7; D is uncertain. There are 12 residues in the CDR3. Germline CDR1 reads WSHSY; CDR2 reads SAAADI. The CDR3 bases are TGCGCCAGCAGTGCGGGCGGCTACGAGGAGTACTTC. Translation gives CASSAGGYEEYF.

With respect to this clonotype: Because the CDR3 is missing its conserved closing phenylalanine or tryptophan, this is likely a read error. This chain connects TRBV12-3 or TRBV12-4 to TRBJ2-7; 8 bases are shared with TRBD1. This CDR3 has 15 amino acids. Losses at the gene ends were 5 bases for V and 2 bases for J; bases not matched to a gene: 8. CDR3 nucleotide sequence: TGTGCCAGCAGTATTGGACAGGGCATCCCCTACGAGCAGTACTTA. Translating gives CASSIGQGIPYEQYL.

This clonotype has just a few counts. CDR3 DNA: TGTGCCAGCAGGGCACGGGGGAGCTCCTACAATGAGCAGTTCTTC. It translates to CASRARGSSYNEQFF. This chain uses TRBV6-6 with TRBJ2-1, with a weak D call TRBD2 (6 bases). The germline V gene encodes CDR1 MNHNY and CDR2 SVGAGI (reference sequence). V was pared by 6 bases and J by 0 bases, with 12 bases between. This CDR3 is built from 15 residues.

This clonotype showed up just once. This chain uses TRBV27 with TRBJ1-2, with 9 bases that match TRBD1. CDR3 length: 15 amino acids. Germline CDR1 and CDR2: MNHEY and SMNVEV (reference sequence). V was clipped by 5 bases and J by 1 base; unmatched bases: 5. The CDR3 coding sequence is TGTGCCAGCAGTCGAAGACAGGGGGATAACTATGGCTACACCTTC. Its protein product is CASSRRQGDNYGYTF.

This clonotype was observed once. The chain is built from TRBV5-1 and TRBJ1-1; 9 nucleotides align to TRBD1. Per the germline V gene, CDR1 is SGHRS and CDR2 is YFSETQ. J gave up 1 base and V 7 bases, and 8 bases lay outside the gene matches. The CDR3 sequence is 15 residues long. The CDR3 DNA follows: TGCGCCAGCTTAAGCGGGACAGGGAAGAACACTGAAGCTTTCTTT. This gives the protein CASLSGTGKNTEAFF. Full variable domain (rest looked up from reference TRBV5-1 and TRBJ1-1): KAGVTQTPRYLIKTRGQQVTLSCSPISGHRSVSWYQQTPGQGLQFLFEYFSETQRNKGNFPGRFSGRQFSNSRSEMNVSTLELGDSALYLCASLSGTGKNTEAFFGQGTRLTVV.

The chain uses TRBV11-2 and TRBJ2-5; the match to TRBD2 covers 8 bases. This CDR3 spans 14 amino acids. Looked up from germline, CDR1 is SGHAT and CDR2 is FQNNGV. V dropped 3 bases and J dropped 11; count of bases not matched to a gene: 11. The CDR3 here is CASSFSGGQDTQYF. In DNA, the CDR3 is TGTGCCAGCAGCTTCAGCGGGGGACAAGACACTCAGTACTTC.

The chain recombines TRBV7-9 with TRBJ2-1; 10 positions agree with TRBD2. V trimming: 3 bases; J trimming: 8 bases; junction bases outside the gene matches: 7. The CDR3 contains 15 residues. The germline CDR1 and CDR2 sequences are SEHNR and FQNEAQ (reference sequence). CDR3 sequence reads: CASSLRLAGVYEQFF. CDR3 bases: TGTGCCAGCAGCTTGAGGCTAGCGGGAGTCTATGAGCAGTTCTTC.

This clonotype was counted between two and nine times. This could be a read error, since a much larger clone is one nucleotide away. The rearrangement uses TRBV6-5 and TRBJ2-7; 7 nucleotides line up with TRBD2. This CDR3 region has 14 residues. Germline V gene sequence: CDR1 MNHEY, CDR2 SVGAGI. V lost 6 bases and J lost 6; bases outside the gene matches: 11. The CDR3 is CASRGGGSTCEQYF. As DNA, the CDR3 is TGTGCCAGCAGGGGGGGGGGGTCAACCTGCGAGCAGTACTTC.

Of note for this clonotype: A much bigger clone sits one base away, suggesting this may be a read error. The chain links TRBV4-1 to TRBJ2-7; TRBD2 matches at 16 bases. Trimming took 4 bases from V and 3 from J; bases not matched to a gene: 9. In germline, CDR1 is MGHRA, CDR2 YSYEKL. The CDR3 extends over 18 amino acids. The CDR3 here is CASSRYGTSGRAVYEQYF. In nucleotides, the CDR3 is TGCGCCAGCAGCCGTTATGGGACTAGCGGGAGGGCCGTCTACGAGCAGTACTTC.

This clonotype occurred once. Compared with germline, one end of the junction differs, possibly owing to a read error. This sequence joins TRBV4-1 and TRBJ1-3; TRBD1 matches at 9 bases. The CDR3 covers 16 residues. The germline gives CDR1 MGHRA, CDR2 YSYEKL. In DNA, the CDR3 is TGCGCCAGCAACCAAGGGGACAGGGCCTCTGGAAACACCATATATTTT. Protein: CASNQGDRASGNTIYF.

As concerns this clonotype: The junction does not match germline at one end; this may be a read error. The rearrangement links TRBV11-2 to TRBJ2-7; the D gene is possibly TRBD2 (5 bases). The CDR3 is made up of 15 amino acids. Germline V gene sequence: CDR1 SGHAT, CDR2 FQNNGV. The CDR3 region has the DNA TGTGGCAGCAGATCAGATTTGGCCGGGGTCCACGAGCAGTACTTC. Encoded protein: CGSRSDLAGVHEQYF.

This clonotype occurred many times. The chain has TRBV6-1 and TRBJ2-6, with D perhaps matching TRBD1 (5 bases). With 6 bases removed from V and 0 bases from J, the gap between germline ends came to 9 bases. Looked up from germline, CDR1 is MNHNS and CDR2 is SASEGT. The CDR3 contains 15 residues. As DNA, the CDR3 is TGTGCCAGCAGCGCAGGGTTCTCTGGGGCCAACGTCCTGACTTTC. This sequence encodes CASSAGFSGANVLTF.

Points on this clonotype: A junction boundary mismatches the germline segment, possibly from a read error. J is TRBJ2-5 and V is TRBV4-1; possibly TRBD2 for D (5 bases). Germline CDR1 and CDR2: MGHRA and YSYEKL. The CDR3 extends over 16 amino acids. CDR3 amino acids: CASSQDLGWWGETRYF. The CDR3 DNA follows: TGCGCCAGCAGTCAAGATCTCGGTTGGTGGGGAGAGACCCGGTACTTC.

As regards this clonotype: A read error is possible here, since a much larger clone lies one base away. The chain uses TRBV4-2 and TRBJ2-1, with 8 bases identical to TRBD2. With 0 bases clipped from V and 9 bases from J, the junction kept 10 bases outside the gene matches. This CDR3 contains 16 residues. CDR1 is LGHNA, CDR2 YNFKEQ, per germline. The CDR3 region has the DNA TGTGCCAGCAGCCAAGAAGCTAACGGGAGGGCCTCTGAGCAGTTCTTC. This gives the protein CASSQEANGRASEQFF.

On this clonotype: This is likely a read error, given that the CDR3 carries no conserved phenylalanine or tryptophan at its end. The chain carries TRBV6-2 or TRBV6-3 and TRBJ1-2; 7 nucleotides line up with TRBD1. Germline V gene sequence: CDR1 MNHEY, CDR2 SVGEGT. The CDR3 spans 13 residues. After removal of 7 bases from V and 8 bases from J, the junction contained 10 bases not matched to a gene. CDR3 DNA sequence: TGTGCCAGCAATGAAACAGGGGAGCGCGGCTACACCCTC. Translated, it gives CASNETGERGYTL.

In regard to this clonotype: This may be a read error: a much more frequent sequence differs by one nucleotide. The rearrangement joins TRBV6-6 to TRBJ2-5; tentatively, D is TRBD1 (5 bases). Per germline, CDR1 MNHNY and CDR2 SVGAGI (reference sequence). The V and J ends lost 2 bases and 2 bases respectively, with 12 bases between them. CDR3 length: 15 amino acids. CDR3: CASSYGNKGQETQYF. The CDR3 nucleotides are TGTGCCAGCAGTTACGGGAACAAGGGGCAAGAGACCCAGTACTTC.